Listed below are T cell receptor beta chains from one sample, sequenced in a study of human T cells and chemical hapten exposure. One entry per CDR3 protein results from TCRdb running MiXCR on the RACE reads. The sample lists some 84,000 distinct CDR3 sequences; more than 9% were seen once. Sample: whole blood, taken in connection with sensitization to the hapten diphenylcyclopropenone (DPC). The receptors were sampled from a woman in her fifties or sixties with alopecia areata. Some clones in this sample may be carry-over from other donors' samples. CDR3s include the opening cysteine and the closing phenylalanine or tryptophan. A D gene is named only where the DNA matches it firmly. Size is stated for part of the rows, as once, few or many counts, or as a class when the clone is expanded.

many	14	TRBV4-3	TRBJ2-7	NA	TGCGCCAGCAGCCAAGAGTTCGGGACCTACGAGCAGTACTTC	CASSQEFGTYEQYF
NA	14	TRBV7-2	TRBJ2-5	NA	TGTGCCAGCAGCTTAATGGGGGCGCGAGAGACCCAGTACTTC	CASSLMGARETQYF
NA	16	TRBV4-1	TRBJ2-7	TRBD1	TGCGCCAGCAGCCAAATAAGACAGGGGCCTGACTACGAGCAGTACTTC	CASSQIRQGPDYEQYF
many	15	TRBV5-1	TRBJ2-7	TRBD2	TGCGCCAGCAGCCCTACAGGACTAGCGGGAGGCGAGCAGTACTTC	CASSPTGLAGGEQYF
many	18	TRBV6-6	TRBJ2-1	TRBD2	TGTGCCAGCAGTTACTCTCCTCGGACTAGCGGGAGTACGGATGAGCAGTTCTTC	CASSYSPRTSGSTDEQFF
many	13	TRBV29-1	TRBJ2-5	NA	TGCAGCGTCGGGCTGGGACCGGTTGAGACCCAGTACTTC	CSVGLGPVETQYF
NA	13	TRBV9	TRBJ1-1	NA	TGTGCCAGCAGCGTAACAGACGACACTGAAGCTTTCTTT	CASSVTDDTEAFF
NA	15	TRBV5-8	TRBJ1-1	TRBD1	TGTGCCAGCAGCCAACACAGGGGGAGGAACACTGAAGCTTTCTTT	CASSQHRGRNTEAFF
few	16	TRBV7-9	TRBJ1-6	TRBD1	TGTGCCAGCAGCTTAGACGCCGACAGGGGGGCTTCACCCCTCCACTTT	CASSLDADRGASPLHF
NA	16	TRBV5-1	TRBJ2-1	TRBD2	TGCGCCAGCAGCTCCCCCCTAGCGGGAGTGTTCAATGAGCAGTTCTTC	CASSSPLAGVFNEQFF
NA	15	TRBV19	TRBJ2-7	NA	TGTGCCAGTAGGGACCAGGGGACTGGGGCCTACGAGCAGTACTTC	CASRDQGTGAYEQYF
NA	14	TRBV28	TRBJ1-1	TRBD1	TGTGCCAGCATCCACAGGGGCGGGACCACTGAAGCTTTCTTT	CASIHRGGTTEAFF